Below, 6 T cell receptor beta chains from the same sample are listed, as sequenced in a study of cytomegalovirus exposure and HLA in healthy donors. The PCR employed 60 Vbeta primers together with 13 Jbeta primers. Produced via immunoSEQ multiplex PCR; TCRdb's table is partial and in-frame only. In the table there are 90,000 to 100,000 clones, approximately 80% of which are singletons. Specimen: PBMCs. The source is a man aged 18 to 29 in good health and CMV-seronegative.

The chain employs TRBV7-9 and TRBJ2-1, with 10 bases identical to TRBD1. CDR3 length: 15 amino acids. V was pared by 4 bases and J by 10 bases, with 10 bases of the junction left unmatched. Looked up from germline, CDR1 is SEHNR and CDR2 is FQNEAQ (reference sequence). CDR3 loop: CASSWGQGSDGEQFF. CDR3 sequence (DNA): TGTGCCAGCAGCTGGGGACAGGGGTCTGATGGCGAGCAGTTCTTC.

The V and J genes are TRBV18 and TRBJ1-4; perhaps TRBD1 as D (5 bases). The ends were cut back, 2 bases at V and 2 bases at J, with 12 bases in the middle. CDR1 is KGHSH, CDR2 LQKENI, per germline. This CDR3 has 16 amino acids. In DNA form, the CDR3 reads TGTGCCAGCTCACCAGGGGCGGGGCCCACTAATGAAAAACTGTTTTTT. Its translation is CASSPGAGPTNEKLFF.

A single count supports this clone. The V and J genes are TRBV19 and TRBJ2-7; D might be TRBD1 (6 bases). The length of the CDR3 is 14 residues. Per germline, CDR1 LNHDA and CDR2 SQIVND (reference sequence). The ends were cut back, 8 bases at V and 0 bases at J, with 14 bases in the middle. In DNA, the CDR3 is TGTGCCAGTGGACGGACAGTGAGCTCCTACGAGCAGTACTTC. Its translation is CASGRTVSSYEQYF.

This clone was seen once. The chain joins TRBV7-9 to TRBJ1-5, with D uncertain. The CDR3 runs to 12 residues. The germline V gene has CDR1 SEHNR and CDR2 FQNEAQ (reference sequence). Between the trimmed V and J ends, which lost 1 base and 5 bases, there was a span of 3 bases. The chain's CDR3 is CASSLEHQPQHF. The CDR3 nucleotides are TGTGCCAGCAGCTTAGAGCATCAGCCCCAGCATTTT.

V usage is TRBV5-1 and J usage is TRBJ1-3, with TRBD1 identical over 7 bases. The V gene's germline CDR1 is SGHRS and CDR2 YFSETQ. The CDR3 is made up of 15 amino acids. V shed 4 bases, J shed 0 bases, and the junction held 4 bases outside the gene matches. The CDR3 nucleotides read TGCGCCAGCAGCCCGGGGACAGTCTCTGGAAACACCATATATTTT. It yields the protein CASSPGTVSGNTIYF.

This clone has more than one count but fewer than ten. V gene TRBV27 combines with J gene TRBJ2-6, with D perhaps TRBD1 (5 bases). V lost 6 bases and J 0 bases, leaving 9 bases between the germline ends. Germline loops: CDR1 MNHEY, CDR2 SMNVEV (reference sequence). The length of the CDR3 is 15 residues. DNA of the CDR3: TGTGCCAGCAGCTTAAGGGGCTCTGGGGCCAACGTCCTGACTTTC. Translated: CASSLRGSGANVLTF.